The 23 T cell receptor beta chains given below trace back to one sample, sequenced in a study of OX40 agonist ivuxolimab in advanced cancers. Sequenced by immunoSEQ multiplex PCR; TCRdb stores in-frame clones only, minus some. The sample holds tens of thousands of clones, around 88% seen once. Sequencing used CD4+ or CD8+ T cells sorted from blood, obtained in a trial of the OX40 agonist ivuxolimab. The source of these receptors is an adult with an advanced solid tumor such as melanoma, head and neck, liver or kidney cancer.

This chain uses TRBV6-6 with TRBJ2-7; D could derive from TRBD1 or TRBD2 (5 bases each). Trimming pared 2 bases from V and 1 base from J, leaving 6 bases between. CDR3 length: 13 residues. Germline lookup yields CDR1 MNHNY and CDR2 SVGAGI (reference sequence). The DNA of the CDR3 is TGTGCCAGCAGTTACGGGGGATCCTACGAGCAGTACTTC. Translated: CASSYGGSYEQYF.

The chain carries TRBV10-2 and TRBJ2-7; D perhaps matches TRBD1 (6 bases). The CDR3 has 15 residues. V was shortened by 1 base and J by 0 bases, with 10 bases between the two germline ends. Germline loops: CDR1 WSHSY, CDR2 SAAADI. CDR3 sequence reads: CASSEFPDSSYEQYF. The CDR3 DNA is TGCGCCAGCAGTGAGTTCCCGGACAGCTCCTACGAGCAGTACTTC.

The CDR3 loop is CASSQDKDPSYNEQFF. CDR3 DNA: TGCGCCAGCAGCCAAGATAAGGACCCCTCCTACAATGAGCAGTTCTTC. The V gene is TRBV4-1, the J gene TRBJ2-1, with D uncertain. Germline CDR1 MGHRA, CDR2 YSYEKL. The CDR3 runs 16 residues. Trimming took off 0 bases at V and 0 bases at J, with 9 bases between the two ends.

CDR3 sequence reads: CASSPQTGGAYEQYF. The DNA of the CDR3 is TGTGCCAGCAGTCCCCAGACAGGGGGGGCTTACGAGCAGTACTTC. The chain uses TRBV27 and TRBJ2-7, with 9 nucleotides matching TRBD1. This CDR3 has 15 residues. Germline V gene sequence: CDR1 MNHEY, CDR2 SMNVEV (reference sequence). V dropped 5 bases and J dropped 4; count of bases not matched to a gene: 9.

V gene TRBV11-1 combines with J gene TRBJ1-3, with D hard to call. Trimming left V 6 bases short and J 0 bases short, with 12 bases between. Per germline, CDR1 SGHAT and CDR2 FQDESV (reference sequence). The CDR3 consists of 15 residues. CDR3: CASSYDESSGNTIYF. The DNA of the CDR3 is TGTGCCAGCAGTTATGACGAGAGCTCTGGAAACACCATATATTTT.

This clone turned up a few times. V and J are TRBV6-5 and TRBJ2-3, with D possibly TRBD2 on 6 matching bases. From germline, CDR1 is MNHEY and CDR2 SVGAGI. The CDR3 spans 15 residues. Trimming removed 9 bases from V and 8 bases from J, with 24 bases in between. CDR3 in DNA: TGTGCCAGTTTAACCCGGGACTTGACAATACGTACGCAGTATTTT. This encodes CASLTRDLTIRTQYF.

The CDR3 spells CASSLKEYSYEQYF. CDR3 in DNA: TGTGCCAGCAGCTTGAAGGAGTACTCCTACGAGCAGTACTTC. J is TRBJ2-7 and V is TRBV27; D remains ambiguous. V lost 6 bases, J lost 0 bases, and 12 bases lay in between. The CDR3 length is 14 residues. The V gene's germline CDR1 is MNHEY and CDR2 SMNVEV (reference sequence).

The V and J genes are TRBV7-2 and TRBJ1-1; 9 nucleotides agree with TRBD1. This CDR3 is built from 15 residues. V trimming: 5 bases; J trimming: 4 bases; junction bases outside the gene matches: 8. CDR1 is SGHTA and CDR2 is FQGNSA in the germline V gene. The CDR3 loop reads CASSLGSDRGTEAFF. The CDR3 region has the DNA TGTGCCAGCAGCCTAGGCTCGGACAGGGGCACTGAAGCTTTCTTT.

The rearrangement joins TRBV2 to TRBJ1-1; D is uncertain. This CDR3 region has 14 residues. Trimming removed 7 bases at V and 1 base at J, with 13 bases between. Germline V gene sequence: CDR1 SNHLY, CDR2 FYNNEI. The CDR3 DNA reads TGTGCCAGCATTGTAGAAGGTCCGAACACTGAAGCTTTCTTT. This sequence encodes CASIVEGPNTEAFF.

The chain links TRBV5-1 to TRBJ1-1; 7 nucleotides agree with TRBD1. Unmatched junction bases numbered 8, after V lost 3 bases and J lost 3 bases. The CDR3 consists of 15 residues. Germline CDR1 is SGHRS and CDR2 is YFSETQ. The CDR3 loop is CASSWGKQGYTEAFF. The CDR3 nucleotides read TGCGCCAGCAGCTGGGGAAAACAGGGGTACACTGAAGCTTTCTTT.

This chain joins TRBV5-1 and TRBJ2-1; 8 positions agree with TRBD2. This CDR3 is built from 13 residues. With 9 bases clipped from V and 4 bases from J, the junction kept 6 bases outside the gene matches. Per the germline V gene, CDR1 is SGHRS and CDR2 is YFSETQ. The CDR3 nucleotides are TGCGCCACCAGGACTAGCCGATACAATGAGCAGTTCTTC. This gives the protein CATRTSRYNEQFF.

The genes are TRBV6-6 and TRBJ1-3, with D unresolved. Per the germline V gene, CDR1 is MNHNY and CDR2 is SVGAGI (reference sequence). The V gene lost 2 bases and the J gene lost 4 bases, with 12 bases spanning the gap. The CDR3 length is 15 residues. CDR3 region: CASSYAQSWGNTIYF. CDR3 nucleotides: TGTGCCAGCAGTTACGCCCAATCGTGGGGAAACACCATATATTTT.

By frequency in the sample, this clone is medium-sized (0.01 to 0.1%). The gene calls are TRBV5-1 and TRBJ2-7, with D perhaps TRBD1 or TRBD2 (5 bases each). Germline CDR1 reads SGHRS; CDR2 reads YFSETQ. V was shortened by 4 bases and J by 3 bases, with 14 bases between the two germline ends. The CDR3 has 14 residues. CDR3 residues: CASSPLRGGYEQYF. CDR3 nucleotide sequence: TGCGCCAGCAGCCCCTTGAGGGGTGGCTACGAGCAGTACTTC.

This chain's CDR3 is CASSLLSSRGTNEQFF. CDR3 bases: TGTGCCAGCAGTTTATTATCTAGCAGGGGGACAAATGAGCAGTTCTTC. The rearrangement uses TRBV27 and TRBJ2-1; 7 bases align to TRBD1. V gave up 1 base and J gave up 7 bases; unmatched junction bases: 10. The CDR3 has 16 amino acids. Germline assignment: CDR1 MNHEY and CDR2 SMNVEV (reference sequence).

The chain has TRBV28 and TRBJ1-2; 7 bases agree with TRBD1. The CDR3 runs 15 residues. Looked up from germline, CDR1 is MDHEN and CDR2 is SYDVKM. Losses at the gene ends were 5 bases for V and 4 bases for J; bases not matched to a gene: 10. For the CDR3, the DNA is TGTGCCAGCAGTCCTACAGGGGCCTCGGTCTATGGCTACACCTTC. Translation: CASSPTGASVYGYTF.

V and J are TRBV7-9 and TRBJ1-2; D is unresolved. Per the germline V gene, CDR1 is SEHNR and CDR2 is FQNEAQ (reference sequence). The CDR3 is made up of 13 amino acids. V was trimmed by 1 base and J by 4 bases, leaving 7 bases between them. The CDR3 nucleotides read TGTGCCAGCAGCTTAGAGTATGGCTATGGCTACACCTTC. Translation: CASSLEYGYGYTF.

The J gene is TRBJ2-5, the V gene TRBV11-1; D not resolved. V lost 4 bases and J lost 6, with 9 bases in between. This CDR3 is built from 12 residues. CDR1 and CDR2 (germline): SGHAT, FQDESV (reference sequence). DNA of the CDR3: TGTGCCAGCAGCTCCAACGCGAAGACCCAGTACTTC. Protein sequence: CASSSNAKTQYF.

This rearrangement joins TRBV19 to TRBJ2-7; 7 bases agree with TRBD2. In germline, CDR1 is LNHDA, CDR2 SQIVND (reference sequence). The CDR3 spans 14 residues. J gave up 3 bases and V 8 bases, and 10 bases lay outside the gene matches. The DNA for the CDR3 is TGTGCCAGTTCTCTAACTCCGGGGGGCTACGAGCAGTACTTC. Protein: CASSLTPGGYEQYF.

The rearrangement uses TRBV7-9 and TRBJ2-1; the D is unclear. The CDR3 has 15 residues. The V and J ends lost 1 base and 3 bases respectively, with 10 bases between them. CDR1 SEHNR and CDR2 FQNEAQ come from the germline V gene (reference sequence). Here the CDR3 DNA reads TGTGCCAGCAGCTTAGTCTTGGGGATCTACAATGAGCAGTTCTTC. This codes for CASSLVLGIYNEQFF.

The CDR3 bases are TGTGCCAGCAGTTCCGGAAATGAGCAGTTCTTC. Protein: CASSSGNEQFF. The chain combines TRBV6-5 with TRBJ2-1; D not resolved. The CDR3 consists of 11 residues. Germline V gene lookup returns CDR1 MNHEY and CDR2 SVGAGI. The ends were cut back, 4 bases at V and 7 bases at J, with 5 bases in the middle.

CDR3 coding DNA: TGTGCCAGCAGCGCCGGATCGGATACGCAGTATTTT. This gives the protein CASSAGSDTQYF. The chain employs TRBV7-9 and TRBJ2-3; D is undetermined. V lost 5 bases to trimming and J lost 6 bases, with 9 bases between them. This CDR3 comprises 12 residues. Germline V lookup: CDR1 SEHNR, CDR2 FQNEAQ (reference sequence). Drawing the rest from reference TRBV7-9 and TRBJ2-3, the complete variable domain is DTGVSQNPRHKITKRGQNVTFRCDPISEHNRLYWYRQTLGQGPEFLTYFQNEAQLEKSRLLSDRFSAERPKGSFSTLEIQRTEQGDSAMYLCASSAGSDTQYFGPGTRLTVL.

The chain links TRBV5-1 to TRBJ2-7; no definite D call. Trimming left V 5 bases short and J 3 bases short, with 15 bases between. Germline V gene lookup returns CDR1 SGHRS and CDR2 YFSETQ. The CDR3 is 14 amino acids. The CDR3 sequence: CASSRHETFYEQYF. The CDR3 DNA is TGCGCCAGCAGTCGTCATGAGACGTTCTACGAGCAGTACTTC.

The chain has TRBV10-2 and TRBJ1-2, with D possibly TRBD1 on 6 matching bases. Between the trimmed V and J ends, which lost 3 bases and 3 bases, there was a span of 11 bases. Germline values: CDR1 WSHSY, CDR2 SAAADI. This CDR3 is built from 14 residues. In nucleotides, the CDR3 is TGCGCCAGCAGTGAACAAAACAGGGACTATGGCTACACCTTC. Encoded protein: CASSEQNRDYGYTF.